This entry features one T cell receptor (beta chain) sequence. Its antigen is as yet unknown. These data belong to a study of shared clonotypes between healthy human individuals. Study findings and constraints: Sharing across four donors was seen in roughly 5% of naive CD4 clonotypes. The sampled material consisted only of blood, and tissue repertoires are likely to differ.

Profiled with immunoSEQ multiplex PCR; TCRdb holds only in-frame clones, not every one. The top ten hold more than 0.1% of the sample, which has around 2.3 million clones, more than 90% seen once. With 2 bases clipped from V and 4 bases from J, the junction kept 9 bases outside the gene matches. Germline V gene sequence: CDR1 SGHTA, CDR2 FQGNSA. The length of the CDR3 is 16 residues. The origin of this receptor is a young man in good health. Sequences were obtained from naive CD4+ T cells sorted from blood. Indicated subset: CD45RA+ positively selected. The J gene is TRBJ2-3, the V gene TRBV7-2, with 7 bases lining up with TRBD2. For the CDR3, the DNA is TGTGCCAGCAGCTTATGGGCTAGCGGCCCTTCAGATACGCAGTATTTT. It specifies CASSLWASGPSDTQYF.